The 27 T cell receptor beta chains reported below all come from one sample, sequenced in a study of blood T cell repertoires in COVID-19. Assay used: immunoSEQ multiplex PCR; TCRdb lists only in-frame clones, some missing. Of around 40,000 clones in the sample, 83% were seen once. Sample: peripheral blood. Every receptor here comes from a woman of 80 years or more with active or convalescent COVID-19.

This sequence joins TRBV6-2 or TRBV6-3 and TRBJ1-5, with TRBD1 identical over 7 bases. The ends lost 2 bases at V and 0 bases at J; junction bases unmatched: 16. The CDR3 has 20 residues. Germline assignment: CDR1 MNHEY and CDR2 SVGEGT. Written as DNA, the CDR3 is TGTGCCAGCAGTTACGAAACTTTAGCGACAGGGACCTATAGCAATCAGCCCCAGCATTTT. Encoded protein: CASSYETLATGTYSNQPQHF.

The CDR3 reads CASSLGGLAVYNEQFF. The CDR3 bases are TGTGCCAGCAGCTTGGGGGGACTAGCGGTCTACAATGAGCAGTTCTTC. The V and J genes are TRBV5-4 and TRBJ2-1; TRBD2 matches 11 bases. The CDR3 is 16 residues long. Germline V gene data show CDR1 as SGHNT and CDR2 as YYREEE (reference sequence). J was trimmed by 3 bases and V by 0 bases; bases with no gene match: 2.

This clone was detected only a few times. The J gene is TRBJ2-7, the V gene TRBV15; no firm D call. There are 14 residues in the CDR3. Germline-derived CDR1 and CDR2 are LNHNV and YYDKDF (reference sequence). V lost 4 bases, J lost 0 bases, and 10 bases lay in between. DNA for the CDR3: TGTGCCACCAGCACCGGAGAAACCTCCTACGAGCAGTACTTC. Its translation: CATSTGETSYEQYF.

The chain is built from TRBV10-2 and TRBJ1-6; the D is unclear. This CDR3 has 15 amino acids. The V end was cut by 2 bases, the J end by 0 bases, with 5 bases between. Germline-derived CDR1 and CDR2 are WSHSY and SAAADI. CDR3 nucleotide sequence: TGCGCCAGCAGTGAGGGGAGCTCCTATAATTCACCCCTCCACTTT. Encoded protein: CASSEGSSYNSPLHF.

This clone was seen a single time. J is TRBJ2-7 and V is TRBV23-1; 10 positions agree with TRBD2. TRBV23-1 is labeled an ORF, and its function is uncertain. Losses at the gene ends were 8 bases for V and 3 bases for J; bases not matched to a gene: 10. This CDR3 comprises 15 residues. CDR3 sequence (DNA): TGCGCCAGCTTAACTCTAGCGGGAGTCGTCTACGAGCAGTACTTC. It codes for CASLTLAGVVYEQYF.

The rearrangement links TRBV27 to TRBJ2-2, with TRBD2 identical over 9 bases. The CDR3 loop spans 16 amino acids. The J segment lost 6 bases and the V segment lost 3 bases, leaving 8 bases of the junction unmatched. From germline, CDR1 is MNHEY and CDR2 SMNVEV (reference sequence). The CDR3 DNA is TGTGCCAGCAGTTTGCTTAGCGGGGGAGGGCCCGGGGAGCTGTTTTTT. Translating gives CASSLLSGGGPGELFF.

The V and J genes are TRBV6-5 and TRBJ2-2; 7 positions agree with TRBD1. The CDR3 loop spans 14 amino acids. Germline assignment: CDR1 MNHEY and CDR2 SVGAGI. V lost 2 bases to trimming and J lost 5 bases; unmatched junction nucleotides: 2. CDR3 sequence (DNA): TGTGCCAGCAGTTACGACAGGGTTACCGGGGAGCTGTTTTTT. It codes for CASSYDRVTGELFF.

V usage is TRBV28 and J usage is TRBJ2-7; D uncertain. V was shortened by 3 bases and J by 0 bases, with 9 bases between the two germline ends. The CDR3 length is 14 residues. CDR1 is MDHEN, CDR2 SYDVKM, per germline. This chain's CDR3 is CASSLGTNSYEQYF. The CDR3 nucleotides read TGTGCCAGCAGTTTGGGCACCAACTCCTACGAGCAGTACTTC.

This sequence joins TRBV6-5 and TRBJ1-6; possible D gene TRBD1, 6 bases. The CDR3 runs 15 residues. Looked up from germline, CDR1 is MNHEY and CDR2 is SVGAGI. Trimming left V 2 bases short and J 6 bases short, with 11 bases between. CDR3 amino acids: CASSYRQARNSPLHF. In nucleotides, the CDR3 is TGTGCCAGCAGTTACCGACAGGCGCGTAATTCACCCCTCCACTTT.

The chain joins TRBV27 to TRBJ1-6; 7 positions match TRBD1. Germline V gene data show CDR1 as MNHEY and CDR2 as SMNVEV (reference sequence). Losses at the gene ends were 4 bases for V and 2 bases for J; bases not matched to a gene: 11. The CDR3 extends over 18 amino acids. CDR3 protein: CASSSGQGGSTYNSPLHF. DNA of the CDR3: TGTGCCAGCAGTTCGGGGCAGGGGGGCAGCACCTATAATTCACCCCTCCACTTT.

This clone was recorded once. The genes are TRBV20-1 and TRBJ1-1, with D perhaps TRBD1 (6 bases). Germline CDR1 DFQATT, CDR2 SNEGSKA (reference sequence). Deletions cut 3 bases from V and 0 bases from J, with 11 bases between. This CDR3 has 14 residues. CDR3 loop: CSASGQTLNTEAFF. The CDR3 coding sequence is TGCAGTGCTAGTGGACAGACCTTGAACACTGAAGCTTTCTTT.

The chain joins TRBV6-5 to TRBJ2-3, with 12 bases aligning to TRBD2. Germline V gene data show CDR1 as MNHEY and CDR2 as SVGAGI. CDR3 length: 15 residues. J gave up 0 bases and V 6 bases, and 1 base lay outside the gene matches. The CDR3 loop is CASRGTSGSTDTQYF. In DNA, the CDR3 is TGTGCCAGCAGGGGGACTAGCGGGAGCACAGATACGCAGTATTTT.

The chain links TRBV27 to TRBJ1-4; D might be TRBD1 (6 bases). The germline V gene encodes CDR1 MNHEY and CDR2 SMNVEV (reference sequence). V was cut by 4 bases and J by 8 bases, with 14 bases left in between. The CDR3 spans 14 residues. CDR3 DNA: TGTGCCAGCAGTTCACAGGGATGGATGGAAAAACTGTTTTTT. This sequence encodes CASSSQGWMEKLFF.

CDR3 in DNA: TGTGCCAGCAGCCAGGCGGGAGTGAGTGAGCAGTTCTTC. Translated: CASSQAGVSEQFF. This chain links TRBV3-1 (or the pseudogene TRBV3-2) with TRBJ2-1; 7 nucleotides agree with TRBD2. Germline V CDR1 and CDR2: LGHDT, YNNKEL (reference sequence). J lost 9 bases, V lost 3 bases, and 5 bases had no gene match. The CDR3 is 13 residues long.

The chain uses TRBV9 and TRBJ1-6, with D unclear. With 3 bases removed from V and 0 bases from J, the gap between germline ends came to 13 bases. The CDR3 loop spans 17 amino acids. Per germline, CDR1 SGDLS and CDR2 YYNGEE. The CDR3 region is CASSEGKGSSYNSPLHF. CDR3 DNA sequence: TGTGCCAGCAGCGAGGGCAAAGGGAGCTCCTATAATTCACCCCTCCACTTT.

The CDR3 here is CASSLPAGGFYNEQFF. The CDR3 coding sequence is TGTGCCAGCAGCTTGCCAGCGGGAGGGTTCTACAATGAGCAGTTCTTC. J is TRBJ2-1 and V is TRBV5-4; 10 bases fit TRBD2. Unmatched junction bases numbered 4, after V lost 1 base and J lost 3 bases. There are 16 residues in the CDR3. CDR1 and CDR2 (germline): SGHNT, YYREEE (reference sequence). Full variable domain (rest looked up from reference TRBV5-4 and TRBJ2-1): ETGVTQSPTHLIKTRGQQVTLRCSSQSGHNTVSWYQQALGQGPQFIFQYYREEENGRGNFPPRFSGLQFPNYSSELNVNALELDDSALYLCASSLPAGGFYNEQFFGPGTRLTVL.

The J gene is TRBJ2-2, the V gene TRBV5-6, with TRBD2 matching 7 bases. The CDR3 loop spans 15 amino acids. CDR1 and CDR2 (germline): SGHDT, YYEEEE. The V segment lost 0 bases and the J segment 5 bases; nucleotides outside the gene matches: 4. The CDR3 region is CASSLVGGPTGELFF. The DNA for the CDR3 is TGTGCCAGCAGCTTGGTGGGAGGGCCTACCGGGGAGCTGTTTTTT. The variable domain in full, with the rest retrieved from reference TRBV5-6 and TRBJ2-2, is DAGVTQSPTHLIKTRGQQVTLRCSPKSGHDTVSWYQQALGQGPQFIFQYYEEEERQRGNFPDRFSGHQFPNYSSELNVNALLLGDSALYLCASSLVGGPTGELFFGEGSRLTVL.

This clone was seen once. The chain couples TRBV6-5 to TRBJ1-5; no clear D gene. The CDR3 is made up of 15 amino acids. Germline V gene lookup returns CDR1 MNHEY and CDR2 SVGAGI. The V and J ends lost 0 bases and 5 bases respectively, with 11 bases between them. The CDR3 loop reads CASSYSRNSDQPQHF. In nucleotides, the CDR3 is TGTGCCAGCAGTTACTCACGTAATAGTGATCAGCCCCAGCATTTT.

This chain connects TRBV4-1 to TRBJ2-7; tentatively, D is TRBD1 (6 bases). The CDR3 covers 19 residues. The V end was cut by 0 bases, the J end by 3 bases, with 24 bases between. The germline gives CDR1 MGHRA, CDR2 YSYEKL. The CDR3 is CASSQDWAGERDGNYEQYF. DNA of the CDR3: TGCGCCAGCAGCCAAGATTGGGCAGGGGAACGGGACGGAAACTACGAGCAGTACTTC.

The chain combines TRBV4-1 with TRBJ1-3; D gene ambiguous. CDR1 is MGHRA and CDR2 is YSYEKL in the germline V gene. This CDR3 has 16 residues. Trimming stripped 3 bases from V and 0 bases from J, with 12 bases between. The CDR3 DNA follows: TGCGCCAGCAGCCATCCCCTAGCCGGCTCTGGAAACACCATATATTTT. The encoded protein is CASSHPLAGSGNTIYF.

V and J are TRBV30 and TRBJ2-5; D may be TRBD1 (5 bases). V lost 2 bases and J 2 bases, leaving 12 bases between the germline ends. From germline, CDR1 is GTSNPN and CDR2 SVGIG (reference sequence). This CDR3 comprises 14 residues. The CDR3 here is CAWSYGHAQETQYF. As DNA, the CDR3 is TGTGCCTGGAGTTACGGACACGCTCAAGAGACCCAGTACTTC. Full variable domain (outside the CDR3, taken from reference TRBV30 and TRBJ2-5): SQTIHQWPATLVQPVGSPLSLECTVEGTSNPNLYWYRQAAGRGLQLLFYSVGIGQISSEVPQNLSASRPQDRQFILSSKKLLLSDSGFYLCAWSYGHAQETQYFGPGTRLLVL.

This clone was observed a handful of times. The chain's CDR3 is CASSPRGNTGELFF. DNA of the CDR3: TGCGCCAGCAGCCCCAGGGGCAACACCGGGGAGCTGTTTTTT. This rearrangement joins TRBV4-1 to TRBJ2-2; TRBD1 is a possible D gene (6 bases). V lost 4 bases to trimming and J lost 2 bases, with 8 bases between them. Germline assignment: CDR1 MGHRA and CDR2 YSYEKL. The CDR3 loop spans 14 amino acids.

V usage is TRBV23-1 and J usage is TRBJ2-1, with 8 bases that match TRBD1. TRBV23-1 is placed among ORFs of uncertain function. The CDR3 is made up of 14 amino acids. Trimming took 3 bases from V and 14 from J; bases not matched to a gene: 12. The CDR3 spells CASSHHGQGEREFF. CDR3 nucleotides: TGCGCCAGCAGTCATCACGGACAGGGCGAACGAGAGTTCTTC.

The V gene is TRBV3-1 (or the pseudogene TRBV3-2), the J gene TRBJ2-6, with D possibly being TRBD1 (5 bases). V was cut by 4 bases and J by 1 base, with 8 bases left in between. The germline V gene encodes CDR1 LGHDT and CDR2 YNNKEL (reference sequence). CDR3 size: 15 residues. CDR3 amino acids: CASSPQVSGANVLTF. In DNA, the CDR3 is TGTGCCAGCAGCCCACAGGTTTCTGGGGCCAACGTCCTGACTTTC.

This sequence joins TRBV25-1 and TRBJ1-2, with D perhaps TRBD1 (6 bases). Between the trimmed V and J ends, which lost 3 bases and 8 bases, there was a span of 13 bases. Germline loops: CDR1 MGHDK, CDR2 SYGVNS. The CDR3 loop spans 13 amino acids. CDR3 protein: CASSDRGPGGYTF. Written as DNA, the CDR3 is TGTGCCAGCAGTGACAGGGGCCCGGGGGGCTACACCTTC.

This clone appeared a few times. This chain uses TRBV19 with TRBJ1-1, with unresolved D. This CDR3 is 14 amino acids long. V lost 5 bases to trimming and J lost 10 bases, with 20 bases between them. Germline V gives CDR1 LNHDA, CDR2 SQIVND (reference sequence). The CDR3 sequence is CASSDSGLPGGAFF. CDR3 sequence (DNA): TGTGCCAGTAGTGATTCCGGACTCCCCGGCGGAGCTTTCTTT.

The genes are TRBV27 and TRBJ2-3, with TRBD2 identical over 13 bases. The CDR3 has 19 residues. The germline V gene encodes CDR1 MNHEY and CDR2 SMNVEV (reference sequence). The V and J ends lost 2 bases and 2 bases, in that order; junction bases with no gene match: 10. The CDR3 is CASSLGTSGTMPFTDTQYF. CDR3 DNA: TGTGCCAGCAGTTTAGGGACTAGCGGGACCATGCCCTTCACAGATACGCAGTATTTT.